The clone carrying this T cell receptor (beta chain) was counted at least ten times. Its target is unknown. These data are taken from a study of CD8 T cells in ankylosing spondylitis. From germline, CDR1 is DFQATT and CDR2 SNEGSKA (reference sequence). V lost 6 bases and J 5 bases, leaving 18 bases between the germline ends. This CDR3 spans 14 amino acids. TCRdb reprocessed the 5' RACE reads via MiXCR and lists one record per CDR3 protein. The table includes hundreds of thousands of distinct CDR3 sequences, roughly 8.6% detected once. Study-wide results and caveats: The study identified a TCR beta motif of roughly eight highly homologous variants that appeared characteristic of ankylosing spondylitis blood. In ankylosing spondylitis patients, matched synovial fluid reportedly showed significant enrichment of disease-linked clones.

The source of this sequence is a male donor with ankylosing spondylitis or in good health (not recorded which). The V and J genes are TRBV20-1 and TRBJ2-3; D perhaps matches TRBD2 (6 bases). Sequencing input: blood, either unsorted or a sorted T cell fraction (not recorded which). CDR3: CSAALGREVDTQYF. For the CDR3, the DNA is TGCAGTGCCGCCCTGGGCAGGGAGGTAGATACGCAGTATTTT.